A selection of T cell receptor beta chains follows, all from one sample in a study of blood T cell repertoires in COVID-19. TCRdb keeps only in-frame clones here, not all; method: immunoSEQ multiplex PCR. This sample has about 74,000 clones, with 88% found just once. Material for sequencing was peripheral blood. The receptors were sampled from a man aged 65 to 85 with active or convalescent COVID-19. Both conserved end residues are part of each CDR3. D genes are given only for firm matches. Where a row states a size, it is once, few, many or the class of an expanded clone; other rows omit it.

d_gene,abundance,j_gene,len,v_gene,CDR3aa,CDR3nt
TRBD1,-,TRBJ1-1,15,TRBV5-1,CASSIETGMNTEAFF,TGCGCCAGCAGCATCGAGACAGGGATGAACACTGAAGCTTTCTTT
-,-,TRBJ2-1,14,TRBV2,CASRSTQNYNEQFF,TGTGCCAGCAGATCGACACAGAATTACAATGAGCAGTTCTTC
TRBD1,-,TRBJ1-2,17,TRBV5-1,CASSSDPGQGAREGYTF,TGCGCCAGCAGCTCCGATCCGGGACAGGGGGCGCGTGAGGGCTACACCTTC
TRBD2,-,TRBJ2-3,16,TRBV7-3,CASSPLGLGSTDTQYF,TGTGCCAGCAGCCCCTTGGGACTAGGTAGCACAGATACGCAGTATTTT
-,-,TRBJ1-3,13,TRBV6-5,CASSRGGGNTIYF,TGTGCCAGCAGTCGGGGGGGAGGAAACACCATATATTTT
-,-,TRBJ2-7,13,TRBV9,CAPATQDCYEQYF,TGTGCCCCAGCGACCCAAGACTGCTACGAGCAGTACTTC
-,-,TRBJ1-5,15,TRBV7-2,CASSLAGGAGQPQHF,TGTGCCAGCAGCTTAGCGGGGGGGGCGGGTCAGCCCCAGCATTTT
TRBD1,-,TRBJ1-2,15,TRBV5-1,CASSLEGTGGYGYTF,TGCGCCAGCAGCTTGGAAGGGACAGGGGGATATGGCTACACCTTC
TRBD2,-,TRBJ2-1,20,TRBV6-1,CASSESVLAGTRGSYNEQFF,TGTGCCAGCAGTGAAAGTGTACTAGCGGGAACTAGGGGCTCCTACAATGAGCAGTTCTTC
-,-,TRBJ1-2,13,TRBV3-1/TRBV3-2,CASSRGVVGGYTF,TGTGCCAGCAGCCGCGGCGTCGTGGGTGGCTACACCTTC
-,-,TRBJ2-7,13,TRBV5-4,CASSSTTVYEQYF,TGTGCCAGCAGCTCGACGACAGTCTACGAGCAGTACTTC
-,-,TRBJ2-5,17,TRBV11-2,CASSLVRSGQGQETQYF,TGTGCCAGCAGCTTAGTACGTAGTGGTCAGGGACAAGAGACCCAGTACTTC
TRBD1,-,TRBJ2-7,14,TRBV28,CASSPGQGSYEQYF,TGTGCCAGCAGTCCGGGACAGGGGAGCTACGAGCAGTACTTC
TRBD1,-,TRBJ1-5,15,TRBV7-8,CASSSHRGPNQPQHF,TGTGCCAGCAGCTCCCACAGGGGGCCCAATCAGCCCCAGCATTTT
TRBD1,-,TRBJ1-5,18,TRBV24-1,CATSDPSEDRGIGQPQHF,TGTGCCACCAGTGACCCCTCCGAAGACAGGGGCATTGGTCAGCCCCAGCATTTT
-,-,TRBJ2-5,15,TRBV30,CAWSPFLGRQETQYF,TGTGCCTGGAGTCCCTTTTTGGGGAGGCAAGAGACCCAGTACTTC
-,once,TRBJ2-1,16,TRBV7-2,CASSFYGGSSYNEQFF,TGTGCCAGCAGCTTCTACGGGGGAAGCTCCTACAATGAGCAGTTCTTC
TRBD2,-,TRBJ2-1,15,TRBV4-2,CASSPRTSDYNEQFF,TGTGCCAGCAGCCCTCGGACTAGCGACTACAATGAGCAGTTCTTC
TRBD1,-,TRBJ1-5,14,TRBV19,CASSRQGDNQPQHF,TGTGCCAGTAGTAGACAGGGCGACAATCAGCCCCAGCATTTT
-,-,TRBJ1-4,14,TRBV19,CATAIGASNEKLFF,TGTGCCACCGCAATAGGGGCGTCTAATGAAAAACTGTTTTTT
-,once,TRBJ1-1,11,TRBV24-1,CANAGGTEAFF,TGTGCCAACGCGGGGGGCACTGAAGCTTTCTTT
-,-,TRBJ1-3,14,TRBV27,CASSLSLRGSTIYF,TGTGCCAGCAGTTTATCCCTCAGGGGAAGCACCATATATTTT
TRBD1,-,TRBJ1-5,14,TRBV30,CAWSNRGNIQPQHF,TGTGCCTGGAGTAACAGGGGAAACATTCAGCCCCAGCATTTT
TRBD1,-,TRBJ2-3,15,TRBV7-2,CASSSDRVSTDTQYF,TGTGCCAGCAGTTCGGACAGGGTGAGCACAGATACGCAGTATTTT
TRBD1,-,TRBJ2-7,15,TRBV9,CASSVGTGQFTEQYF,TGTGCCAGCAGCGTAGGGACAGGGCAGTTCACCGAGCAGTACTTC
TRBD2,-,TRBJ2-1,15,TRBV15,CATSRRSSGTNEQFF,TGTGCCACCAGCAGACGGAGTAGCGGGACGAATGAGCAGTTCTTC
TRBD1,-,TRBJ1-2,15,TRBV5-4,CASRSTGAINYGYTF,TGTGCCAGCAGATCGACAGGGGCGATTAACTATGGCTACACCTTC
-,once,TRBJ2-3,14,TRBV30,CAWSRQTSTDTQYF,TGTGCCTGGAGTCGACAGACTAGCACAGATACGCAGTATTTT
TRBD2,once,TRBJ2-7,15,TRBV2,CASSEAGAGIYEQYF,TGTGCCAGCAGTGAAGCGGGAGCGGGGATCTACGAGCAGTACTTC
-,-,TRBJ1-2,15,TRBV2,CASSENNRMNYGYTF,TGTGCCAGCAGTGAAAATAACAGGATGAACTATGGCTACACCTTC
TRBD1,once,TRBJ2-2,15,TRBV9,CASSPRQGTTGELFF,TGTGCCAGCAGCCCCCGACAGGGTACAACCGGGGAGCTGTTTTTT
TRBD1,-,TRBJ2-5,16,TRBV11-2,CASSLVPTGDGETQYF,TGTGCCAGCAGCTTAGTCCCAACAGGGGACGGGGAGACCCAGTACTTC
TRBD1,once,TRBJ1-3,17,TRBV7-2,CASSLTPTGFSGNTIYF,TGTGCCAGCAGCTTAACCCCGACAGGGTTCTCTGGAAACACCATATATTTT
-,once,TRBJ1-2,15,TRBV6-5,CASSYAKTAFYGYTF,TGTGCCAGCAGTTACGCTAAGACAGCCTTCTATGGCTACACCTTC
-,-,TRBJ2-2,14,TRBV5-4,CASSLDRGTGELFF,TGTGCCAGCAGCTTGGATCGGGGGACCGGGGAGCTGTTTTTT
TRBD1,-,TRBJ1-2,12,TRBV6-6,CASSRDSDGYTF,TGTGCCAGCAGTAGGGACAGCGACGGCTACACCTTC
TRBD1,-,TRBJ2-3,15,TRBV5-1,CASSPGTGLTDTQYF,TGCGCCAGCAGTCCCGGGACAGGGCTCACAGATACGCAGTATTTT
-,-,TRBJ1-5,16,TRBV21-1,CASSNSGTGAGQPQHF,TGTGCCAGCAGCAACTCCGGGACAGGGGCCGGTCAGCCCCAGCATTTT
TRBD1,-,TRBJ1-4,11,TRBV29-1,CSVRGREKLFF,TGCAGCGTCAGGGGGCGAGAAAAACTGTTTTTT
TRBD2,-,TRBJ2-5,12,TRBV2,CARGLAQETQYF,TGTGCCAGGGGACTAGCCCAAGAGACCCAGTACTTC